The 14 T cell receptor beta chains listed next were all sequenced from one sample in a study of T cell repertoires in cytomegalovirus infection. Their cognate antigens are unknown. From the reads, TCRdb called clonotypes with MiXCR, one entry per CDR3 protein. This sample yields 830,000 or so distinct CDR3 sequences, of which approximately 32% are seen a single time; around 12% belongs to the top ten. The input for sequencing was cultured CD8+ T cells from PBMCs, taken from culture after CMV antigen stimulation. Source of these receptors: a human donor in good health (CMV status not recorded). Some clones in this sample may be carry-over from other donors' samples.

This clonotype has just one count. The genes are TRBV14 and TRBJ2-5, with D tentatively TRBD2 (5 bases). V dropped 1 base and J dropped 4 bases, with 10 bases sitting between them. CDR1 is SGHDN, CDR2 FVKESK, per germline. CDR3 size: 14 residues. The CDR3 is CASSQGEWIETQYF. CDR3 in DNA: TGTGCCAGCAGCCAAGGGGAGTGGATAGAGACCCAGTACTTC.

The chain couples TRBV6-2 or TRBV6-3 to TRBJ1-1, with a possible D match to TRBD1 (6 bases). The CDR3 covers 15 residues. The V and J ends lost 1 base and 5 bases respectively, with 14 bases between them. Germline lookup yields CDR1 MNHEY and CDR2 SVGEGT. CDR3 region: CASSYYQGLDTEAFF. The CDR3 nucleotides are TGTGCCAGCAGTTACTATCAGGGGCTGGATACTGAAGCTTTCTTT.

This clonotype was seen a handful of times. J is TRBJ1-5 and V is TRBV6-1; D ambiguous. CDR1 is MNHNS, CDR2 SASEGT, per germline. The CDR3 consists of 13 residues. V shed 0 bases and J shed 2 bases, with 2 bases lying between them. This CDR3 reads CASSEARNQPQHF. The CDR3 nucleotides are TGTGCCAGCAGTGAAGCCCGCAATCAGCCCCAGCATTTT.

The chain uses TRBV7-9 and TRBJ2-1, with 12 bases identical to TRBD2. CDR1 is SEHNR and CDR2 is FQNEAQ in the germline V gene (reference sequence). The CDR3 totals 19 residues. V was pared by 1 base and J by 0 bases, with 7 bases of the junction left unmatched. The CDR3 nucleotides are TGTGCCAGCAGCTTAGTCGTACTAGCGGGGGGACTCTCCTACAATGAGCAGTTCTTC. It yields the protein CASSLVVLAGGLSYNEQFF.

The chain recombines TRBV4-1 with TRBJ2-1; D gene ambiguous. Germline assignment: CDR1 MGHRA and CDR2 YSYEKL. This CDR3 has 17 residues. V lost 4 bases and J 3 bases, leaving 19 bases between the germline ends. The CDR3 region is CASSPINPPEYYNEQFF. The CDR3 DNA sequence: TGCGCCAGCAGCCCGATCAACCCCCCAGAATACTACAATGAGCAGTTCTTC.

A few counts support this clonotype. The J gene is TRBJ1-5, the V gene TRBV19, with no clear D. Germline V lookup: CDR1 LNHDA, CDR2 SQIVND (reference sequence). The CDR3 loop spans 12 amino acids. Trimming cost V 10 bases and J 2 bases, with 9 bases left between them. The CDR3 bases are TGTGCCACCGGCTTTGGCAATCAGCCCCAGCATTTT. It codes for CATGFGNQPQHF.

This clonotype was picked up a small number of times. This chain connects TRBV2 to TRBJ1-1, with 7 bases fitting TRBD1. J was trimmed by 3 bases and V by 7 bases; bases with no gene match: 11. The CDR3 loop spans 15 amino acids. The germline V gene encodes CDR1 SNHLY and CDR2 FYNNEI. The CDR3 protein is CASTPGDRLYTEAFF. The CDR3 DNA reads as TGTGCCAGCACCCCCGGGGACAGACTCTACACTGAAGCTTTCTTT.

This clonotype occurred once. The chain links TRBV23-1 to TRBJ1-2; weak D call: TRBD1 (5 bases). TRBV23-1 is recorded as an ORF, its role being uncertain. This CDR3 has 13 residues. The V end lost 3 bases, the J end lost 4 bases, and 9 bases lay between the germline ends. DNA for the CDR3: TGCGCCAGCAGTCAGGGACCGCCCTATGGCTACACCTTC. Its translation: CASSQGPPYGYTF.

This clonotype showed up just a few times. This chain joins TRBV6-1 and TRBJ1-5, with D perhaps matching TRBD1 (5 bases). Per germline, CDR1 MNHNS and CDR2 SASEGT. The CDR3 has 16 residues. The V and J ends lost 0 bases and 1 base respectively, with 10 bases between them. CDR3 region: CASSEARQISNQPQHF. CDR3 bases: TGTGCCAGCAGTGAAGCGCGACAGATAAGCAATCAGCCCCAGCATTTT.

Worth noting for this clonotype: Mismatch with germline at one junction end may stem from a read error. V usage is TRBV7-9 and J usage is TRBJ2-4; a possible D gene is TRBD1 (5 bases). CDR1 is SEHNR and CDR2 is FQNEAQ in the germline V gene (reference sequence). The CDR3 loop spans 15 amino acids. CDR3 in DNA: TGTGTCAGCAGCCGGCCTGGGCAGGGTGCGAACATTCAGTACTTC. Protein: CVSSRPGQGANIQYF. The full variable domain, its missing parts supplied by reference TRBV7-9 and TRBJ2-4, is DTGVSQNPRHKITKRGQNVTFRCDPISEHNRLYWYRQTLGQGPEFLTYFQNEAQLEKSRLLSDRFSAERPKGSFSTLEIQRTEQGDSAMYLCVSSRPGQGANIQYFGAGTRLSVL.

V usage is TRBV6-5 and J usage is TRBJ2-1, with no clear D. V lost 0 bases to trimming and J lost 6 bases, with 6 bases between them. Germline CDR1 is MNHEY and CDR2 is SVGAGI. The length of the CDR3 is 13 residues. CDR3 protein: CASSYSNSNEQFF. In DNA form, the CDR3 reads TGTGCCAGCAGTTACTCGAATTCCAATGAGCAGTTCTTC.

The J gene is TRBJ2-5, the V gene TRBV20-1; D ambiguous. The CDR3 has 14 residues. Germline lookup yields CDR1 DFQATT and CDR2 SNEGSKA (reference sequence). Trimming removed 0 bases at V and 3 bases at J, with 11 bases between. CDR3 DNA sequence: TGCAGTGCTAGAGATTCTTGGGGTGAAGAGACCCAGTACTTC. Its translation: CSARDSWGEETQYF.

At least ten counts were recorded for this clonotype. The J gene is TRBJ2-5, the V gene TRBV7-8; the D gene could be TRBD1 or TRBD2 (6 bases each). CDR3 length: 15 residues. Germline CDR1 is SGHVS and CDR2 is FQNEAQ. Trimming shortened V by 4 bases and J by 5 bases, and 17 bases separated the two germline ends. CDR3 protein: CASSSRGGLWETQYF. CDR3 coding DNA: TGTGCCAGCAGCTCAAGAGGGGGGCTTTGGGAGACCCAGTACTTC. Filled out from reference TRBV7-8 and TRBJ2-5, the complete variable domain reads GAGVSQSPRYKVAKRGQDVALRCDPISGHVSLFWYQQALGQGPEFLTYFQNEAQLDKSGLPSDRFFAERPEGSVSTLKIQRTQQEDSAVYLCASSSRGGLWETQYFGPGTRLLVL.

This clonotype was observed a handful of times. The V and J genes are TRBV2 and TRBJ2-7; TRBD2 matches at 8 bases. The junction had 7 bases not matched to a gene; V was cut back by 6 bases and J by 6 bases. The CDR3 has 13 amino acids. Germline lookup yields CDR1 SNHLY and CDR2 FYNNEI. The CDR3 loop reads CASSPGGGLEQYV. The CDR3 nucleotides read TGTGCCAGCAGCCCCGGCGGGGGGCTCGAGCAGTACGTC.